Detailed here is one TCR beta chain. Its specific antigen is unknown. One base away there is no much larger clone; base qualities are not given. In the germline V gene, CDR1 corresponds to KGHSH and CDR2 to LQKENI. Germline trimming: 5 bases from V, 7 bases from J; junction bases outside gene matches: 10. The CDR3 starts with the cysteine, ends with the phenylalanine, and has 15 residues. The kept DNA is CDR3 alone, 45 bases in frame from the first base. This specimen belongs to a study of blood T cells in healthy people across ages (dated by TCRdb to 2014 to 2015). For the wider study: In model experiments, template switching captured roughly one uniquely barcoded TCR beta cDNA molecule for every two T cells. Using the same blood draw, the study looked at two additional independent replicas of 1 million unique cDNA reads for two donors, one aged 18 to 30 and the other aged 80 or older. To avoid experimental bias, donors of different ages were spread randomly across the sequencing lanes. Age-related changes in TCR beta repertoire diversity were measured in the study by deep sequencing normalized with unique cDNA molecular identifiers. Donors were grouped into four age groups: young (average 16 years), middle-aged (around 39), aged (around 60) and long-lived (over 80). Here is what the overall study found, with its caveats: As age increased, observed TCR beta diversity per million T cells dropped in a roughly linear way, and a significant reduction was already evident by age 40. A strong correlation was found between observed TCR beta diversity and the percentage of naive T cells measured by flow cytometry. Because profiling used bulk unsorted PBMCs, naive and antigen-experienced compartments could not be compared conclusively. Donor CMV infection status was unknown, potentially confounding age-related changes in expanded clonotypes. Compared with the aged group, the long-lived group had more naive CD4+ T cells, fewer expanded clones and increased TCR diversity, a pattern suggesting age selection. Estimates of total diversity based on one million sequenced T cells were regarded as lower bounds and as underestimates.

Systemically healthy Caucasian individuals from Russia, some 40 in total and aged about 6 to 95 years, were included as donors. Roughly 10 milliliters of peripheral blood were drawn from each donor into EDTA-treated Vacutainer tubes. Ficoll-Paque density-gradient centrifugation was used to isolate PBMCs, with at least 6.5 million per sample. Total RNA was extracted from PBMCs with Trizol reagent, with at least 5.5 micrograms obtained per sample. The percentages of naive CD45RAhigh/CD27high T cells were determined by flow cytometry on a PBMC aliquot from every donor. The library relied on 5' RACE. Sequencing was performed on an Illumina HiSeq 2500. The second PCR ran for roughly 7 to 11 cycles and used a J-beta primer mix along with a sample-barcoded 5' primer. Each TCR beta cDNA molecule received a unique molecular identifier from a template-switch 5' adaptor carrying 12 random nucleotides. Each sample yielded at least 2.5 million CDR3-containing paired-end reads. First-strand cDNA was synthesized from all RNA with the Mint cDNA synthesis kit, primed by a TRBC-specific oligonucleotide. Following uracil-DNA glycosylase treatment, all cDNA underwent a first 18-cycle PCR with the universal primers M1SS and BC2_uni_R. In the original analysis: For normalization, 1 million high-quality reads, each with a distinct molecular identifier, were randomly selected from each sample. Instead of being binned into consensus sequences, reads that shared molecular identifiers were thrown out. MiTCR, set to a Q25 quality threshold and the strictest error-elimination algorithm, was used for CDR3 identification, clonotype clustering and error correction. A nonparametric unseen species model using Euler transformation provided a lower-bound estimate of total TCR beta diversity. TCRdb reworked the public reads: Q25 trimming with fastp, MiXCR clone assembly, productive beta chains retained. CDR3 protein sequences are deduplicated, and each keeps its most common genes and DNA. TCRdb, not the authors, supplied the V and J calls. The sample table shows roughly 1,700,000 distinct CDR3 sequences, and over 25% are seen once. The ten largest make up about 8% of the sample.

Sequenced material: blood. The sequence joins TRBV18 to TRBJ1-5; 8 middle bases align to TRBD1. The receptor's source is a woman in her twenties or thirties in good health. The CDR3 protein sequence reads: CASSVGQGPSQPQHF. The DNA is TGTGCCAGCTCAGTTGGACAGGGACCAAGCCAGCCCCAGCATTTT.